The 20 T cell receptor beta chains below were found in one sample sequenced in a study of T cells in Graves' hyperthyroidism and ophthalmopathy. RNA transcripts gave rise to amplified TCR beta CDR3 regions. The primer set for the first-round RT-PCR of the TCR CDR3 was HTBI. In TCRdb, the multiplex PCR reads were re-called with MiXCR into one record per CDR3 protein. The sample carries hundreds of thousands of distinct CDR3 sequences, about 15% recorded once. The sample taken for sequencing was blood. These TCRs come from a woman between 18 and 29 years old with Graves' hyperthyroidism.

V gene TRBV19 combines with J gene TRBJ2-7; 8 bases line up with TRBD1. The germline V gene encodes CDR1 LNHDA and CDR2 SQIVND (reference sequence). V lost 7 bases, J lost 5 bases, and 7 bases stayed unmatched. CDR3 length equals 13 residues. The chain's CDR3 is CASKGTGGHEQYF. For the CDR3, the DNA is TGTGCCAGTAAGGGGACAGGAGGGCACGAGCAGTACTTC.

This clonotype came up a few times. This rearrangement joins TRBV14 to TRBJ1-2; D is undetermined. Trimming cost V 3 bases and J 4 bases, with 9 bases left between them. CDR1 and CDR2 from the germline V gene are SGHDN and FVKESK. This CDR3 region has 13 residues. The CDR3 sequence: CASSQEGLYGYTF. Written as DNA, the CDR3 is TGTGCCAGCAGCCAGGAAGGGCTCTATGGCTACACCTTC.

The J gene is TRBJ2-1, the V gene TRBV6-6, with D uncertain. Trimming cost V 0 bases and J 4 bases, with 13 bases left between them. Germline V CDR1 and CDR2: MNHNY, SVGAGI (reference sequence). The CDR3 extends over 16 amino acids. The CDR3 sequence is CASSYSSSANYNEQFF. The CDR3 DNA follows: TGTGCCAGCAGTTACTCGAGTTCCGCAAATTACAATGAGCAGTTCTTC.

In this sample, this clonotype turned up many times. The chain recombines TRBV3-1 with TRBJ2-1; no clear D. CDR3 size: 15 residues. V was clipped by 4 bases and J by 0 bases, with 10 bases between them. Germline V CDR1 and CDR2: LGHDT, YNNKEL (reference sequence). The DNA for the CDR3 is TGTGCCAGCAGCCCGAACGGATTCTCCTACAATGAGCAGTTCTTC. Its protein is CASSPNGFSYNEQFF.

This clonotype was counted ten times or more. The CDR3: CAWSPDRVWGYGYTF. CDR3 DNA: TGTGCCTGGAGTCCAGACAGGGTGTGGGGCTATGGCTACACCTTC. The V call is TRBV30, the J call TRBJ1-2, with 7 bases aligning to TRBD1. V shed 2 bases and J 4 bases; nucleotides not matched to a gene: 10. CDR1 is GTSNPN, CDR2 SVGIG, per germline (reference sequence). The CDR3 covers 15 residues.

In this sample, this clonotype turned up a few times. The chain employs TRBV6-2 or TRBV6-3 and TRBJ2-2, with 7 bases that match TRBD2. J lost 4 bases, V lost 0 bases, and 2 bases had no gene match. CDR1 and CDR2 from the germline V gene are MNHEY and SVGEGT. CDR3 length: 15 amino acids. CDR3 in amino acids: CASSYSPGGTGELFF. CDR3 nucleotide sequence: TGTGCCAGCAGTTACTCGCCGGGGGGCACCGGGGAGCTGTTTTTT.

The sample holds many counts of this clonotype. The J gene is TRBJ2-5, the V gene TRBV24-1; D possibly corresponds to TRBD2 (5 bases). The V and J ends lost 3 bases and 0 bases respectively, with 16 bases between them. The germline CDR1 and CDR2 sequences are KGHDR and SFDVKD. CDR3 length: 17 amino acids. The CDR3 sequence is CATSDGGNPEDQETQYF. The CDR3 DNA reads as TGTGCCACCAGTGATGGTGGCAACCCGGAGGACCAAGAGACCCAGTACTTC.

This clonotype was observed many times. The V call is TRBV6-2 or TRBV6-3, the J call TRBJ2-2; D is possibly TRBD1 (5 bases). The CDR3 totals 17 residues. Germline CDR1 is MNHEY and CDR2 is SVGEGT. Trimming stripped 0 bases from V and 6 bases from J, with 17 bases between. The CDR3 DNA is TGTGCCAGCAGTTACTCGCTCAGGGTAGGATCGGCCGGGGAGCTGTTTTTT. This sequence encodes CASSYSLRVGSAGELFF.

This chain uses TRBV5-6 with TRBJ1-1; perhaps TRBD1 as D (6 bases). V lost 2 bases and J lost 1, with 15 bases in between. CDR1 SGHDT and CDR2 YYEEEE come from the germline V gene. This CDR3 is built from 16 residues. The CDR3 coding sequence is TGTGCCAGCAGCTTATTCGGACAGACTTGGAACACTGAAGCTTTCTTT. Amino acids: CASSLFGQTWNTEAFF.

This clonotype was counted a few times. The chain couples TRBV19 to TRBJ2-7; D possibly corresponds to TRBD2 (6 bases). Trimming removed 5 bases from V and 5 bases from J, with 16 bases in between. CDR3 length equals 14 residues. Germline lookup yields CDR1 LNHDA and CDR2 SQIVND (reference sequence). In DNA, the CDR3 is TGTGCCAGTAGTCCCCGACTAGAACCCCACGAGCAGTACTTC. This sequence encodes CASSPRLEPHEQYF.

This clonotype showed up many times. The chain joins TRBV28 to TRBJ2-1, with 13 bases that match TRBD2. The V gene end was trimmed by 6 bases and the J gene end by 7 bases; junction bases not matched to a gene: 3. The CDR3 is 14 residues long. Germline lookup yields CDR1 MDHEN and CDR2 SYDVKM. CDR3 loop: CASRGTSGTNEQFF. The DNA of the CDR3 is TGTGCCAGCAGGGGGACTAGCGGGACGAATGAGCAGTTCTTC.

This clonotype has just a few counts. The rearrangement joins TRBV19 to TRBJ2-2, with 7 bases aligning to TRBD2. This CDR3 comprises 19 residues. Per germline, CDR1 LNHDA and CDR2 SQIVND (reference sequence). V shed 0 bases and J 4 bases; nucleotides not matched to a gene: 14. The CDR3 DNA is TGTGCCAGTAGTATAGAGAGGCTGGGGCTAGCGGCTTCCACCGGGGAGCTGTTTTTT. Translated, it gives CASSIERLGLAASTGELFF.

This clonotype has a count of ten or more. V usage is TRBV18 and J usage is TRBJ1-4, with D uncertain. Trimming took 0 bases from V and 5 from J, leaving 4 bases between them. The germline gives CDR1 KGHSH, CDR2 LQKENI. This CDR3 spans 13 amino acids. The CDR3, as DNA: TGTGCCAGCTCACCACCAGGAAATGAAAAACTGTTTTTT. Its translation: CASSPPGNEKLFF.

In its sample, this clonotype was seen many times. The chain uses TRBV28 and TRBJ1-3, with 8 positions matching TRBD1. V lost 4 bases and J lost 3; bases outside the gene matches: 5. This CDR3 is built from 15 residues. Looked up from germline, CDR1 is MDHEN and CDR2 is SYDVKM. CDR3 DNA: TGTGCCAGCAGTTCGACAGGGGAGGGTGGAAACACCATATATTTT. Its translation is CASSSTGEGGNTIYF.

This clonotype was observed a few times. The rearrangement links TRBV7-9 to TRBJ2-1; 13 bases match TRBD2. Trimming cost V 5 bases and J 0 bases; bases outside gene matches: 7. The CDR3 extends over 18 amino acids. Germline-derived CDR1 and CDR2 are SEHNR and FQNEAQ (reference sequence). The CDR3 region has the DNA TGTGCCAGCAGCCCCGGGACTAGCGGGACCAGCTCCTACAATGAGCAGTTCTTC. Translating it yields CASSPGTSGTSSYNEQFF.

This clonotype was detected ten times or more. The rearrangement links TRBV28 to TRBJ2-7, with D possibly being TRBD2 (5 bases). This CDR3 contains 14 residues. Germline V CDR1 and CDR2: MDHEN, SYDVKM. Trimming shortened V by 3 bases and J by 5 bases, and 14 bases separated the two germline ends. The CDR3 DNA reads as TGTGCCAGCAGTTTCCGAGGTCTCGGGAACGAGCAGTACTTC. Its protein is CASSFRGLGNEQYF.

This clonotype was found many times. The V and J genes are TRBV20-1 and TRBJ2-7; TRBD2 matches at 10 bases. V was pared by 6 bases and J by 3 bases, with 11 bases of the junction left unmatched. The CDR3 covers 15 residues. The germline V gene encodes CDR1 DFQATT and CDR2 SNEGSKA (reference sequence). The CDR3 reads CSASRGSSGSYEQYF. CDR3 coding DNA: TGCAGTGCCTCCCGGGGGTCTAGCGGGAGCTACGAGCAGTACTTC.

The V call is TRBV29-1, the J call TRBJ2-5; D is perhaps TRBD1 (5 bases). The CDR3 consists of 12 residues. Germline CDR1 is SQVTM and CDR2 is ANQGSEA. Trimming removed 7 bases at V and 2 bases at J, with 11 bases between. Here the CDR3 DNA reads TGCAGCGGATCAGGGCTGCAAGAGACCCAGTACTTC. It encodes CSGSGLQETQYF.

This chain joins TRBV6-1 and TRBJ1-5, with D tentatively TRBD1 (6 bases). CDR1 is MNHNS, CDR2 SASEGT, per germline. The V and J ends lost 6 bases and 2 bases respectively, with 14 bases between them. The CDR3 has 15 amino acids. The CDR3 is CASSPRGLGNQPQHF. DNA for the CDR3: TGTGCCAGCAGCCCAAGGGGGTTGGGCAATCAGCCCCAGCATTTT.

This CDR3 reads CASSFASGEKLFF. The DNA for the CDR3 is TGTGCCAGCAGTTTTGCCTCTGGTGAAAAACTGTTTTTT. The chain has TRBV12-3 or TRBV12-4 and TRBJ1-4, with D unclear. CDR3 length: 13 residues. V was trimmed by 3 bases and J by 7 bases, leaving 9 bases between them.